This T cell receptor beta chain came from a study of T-cell memory formation after mild COVID-19. This clonotype appeared a few times. The germline gives CDR1 DFQATT, CDR2 SNEGSKA (reference sequence). This CDR3 is built from 14 residues. V shed 3 bases, J shed 2 bases, and the junction held 1 base outside the gene matches. TCRdb processed the 5' RACE reads anew with MiXCR; each CDR3 protein has one entry. The table includes 350,000 to 450,000 distinct CDR3 sequences, 24% detected once. V and J are TRBV20-1 and TRBJ2-2; TRBD2 aligns across 9 bases. The sequenced sample consisted of PBMCs or a T cell subset sorted from them (not recorded which). The TCR originated in an adult woman who had mild COVID-19 (a few samples of this study predate the infection). Cell type and time point are not known. CDR3: CSARTSGNTGELFF. The DNA for the CDR3 is TGCAGTGCTAGGACTAGCGGAAACACCGGGGAGCTGTTTTTT.